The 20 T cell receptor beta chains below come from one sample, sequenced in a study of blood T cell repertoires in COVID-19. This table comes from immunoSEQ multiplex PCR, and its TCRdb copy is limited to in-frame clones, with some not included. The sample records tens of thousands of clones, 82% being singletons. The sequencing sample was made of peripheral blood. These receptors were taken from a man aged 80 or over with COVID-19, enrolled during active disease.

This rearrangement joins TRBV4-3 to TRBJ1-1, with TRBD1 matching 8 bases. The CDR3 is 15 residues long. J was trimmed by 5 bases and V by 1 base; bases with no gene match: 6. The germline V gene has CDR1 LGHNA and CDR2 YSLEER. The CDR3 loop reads CASSQGTGLLTEAFF. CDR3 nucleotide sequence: TGCGCCAGCAGCCAAGGGACAGGGTTGTTGACTGAAGCTTTCTTT.

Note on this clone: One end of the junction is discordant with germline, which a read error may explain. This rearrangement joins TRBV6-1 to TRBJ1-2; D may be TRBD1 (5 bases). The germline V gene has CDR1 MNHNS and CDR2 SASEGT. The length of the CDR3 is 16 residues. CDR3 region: CASSEKTLGQGYGYTF. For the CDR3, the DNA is TGTGCCAGCAGTGAAAAAACCCTAGGGCAGGGTTATGGCTACACTTTC.

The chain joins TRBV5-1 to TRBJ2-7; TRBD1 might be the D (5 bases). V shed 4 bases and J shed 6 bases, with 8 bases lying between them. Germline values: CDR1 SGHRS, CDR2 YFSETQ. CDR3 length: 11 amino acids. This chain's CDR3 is CASSRGSEQYF. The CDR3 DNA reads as TGCGCCAGCAGCAGGGGATCCGAGCAGTACTTC. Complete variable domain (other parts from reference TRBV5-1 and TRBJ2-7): KAGVTQTPRYLIKTRGQQVTLSCSPISGHRSVSWYQQTPGQGLQFLFEYFSETQRNKGNFPGRFSGRQFSNSRSEMNVSTLELGDSALYLCASSRGSEQYFGPGTRLTVT.

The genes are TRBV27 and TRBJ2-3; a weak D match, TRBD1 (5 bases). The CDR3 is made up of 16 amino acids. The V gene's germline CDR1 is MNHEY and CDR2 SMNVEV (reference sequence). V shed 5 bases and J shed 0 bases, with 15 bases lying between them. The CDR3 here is CASSPYRLTSTDTQYF. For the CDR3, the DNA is TGTGCCAGCAGTCCCTACAGGTTAACTAGCACAGATACGCAGTATTTT.

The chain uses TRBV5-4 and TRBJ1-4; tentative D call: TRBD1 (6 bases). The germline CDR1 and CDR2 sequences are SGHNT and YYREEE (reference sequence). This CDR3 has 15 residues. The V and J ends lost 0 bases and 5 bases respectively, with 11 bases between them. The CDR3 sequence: CASSLEGGRNEKLFF. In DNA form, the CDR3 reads TGTGCCAGCAGCTTGGAGGGGGGGAGAAATGAAAAACTGTTTTTT.

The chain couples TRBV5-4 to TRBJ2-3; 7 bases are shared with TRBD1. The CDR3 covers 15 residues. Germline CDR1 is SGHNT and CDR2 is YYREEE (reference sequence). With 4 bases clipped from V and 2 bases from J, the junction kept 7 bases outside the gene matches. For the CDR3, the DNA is TGTGCCAGCAGCCGTCGGACAGGCGACACAGATACGCAGTATTTT. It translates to CASSRRTGDTDTQYF.

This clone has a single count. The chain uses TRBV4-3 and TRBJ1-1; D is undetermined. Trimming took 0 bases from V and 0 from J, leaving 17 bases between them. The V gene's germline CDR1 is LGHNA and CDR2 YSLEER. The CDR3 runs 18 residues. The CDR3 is CASSQDSTRGLMNTEAFF. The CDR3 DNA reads TGCGCCAGCAGCCAAGACTCGACCAGAGGGCTTATGAACACTGAAGCTTTCTTT.

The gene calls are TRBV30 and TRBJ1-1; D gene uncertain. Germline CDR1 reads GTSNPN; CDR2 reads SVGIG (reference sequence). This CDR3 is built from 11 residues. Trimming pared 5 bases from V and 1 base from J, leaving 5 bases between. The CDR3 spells CAWSKNTEAFF. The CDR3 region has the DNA TGTGCCTGGTCCAAGAACACTGAAGCTTTCTTT.

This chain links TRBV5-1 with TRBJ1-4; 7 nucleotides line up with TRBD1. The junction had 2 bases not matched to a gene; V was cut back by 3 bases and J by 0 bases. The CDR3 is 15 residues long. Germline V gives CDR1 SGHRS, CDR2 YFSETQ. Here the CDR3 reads CASSSGTATNEKLFF. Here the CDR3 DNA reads TGCGCCAGCAGCTCCGGGACAGCAACTAATGAAAAACTGTTTTTT.

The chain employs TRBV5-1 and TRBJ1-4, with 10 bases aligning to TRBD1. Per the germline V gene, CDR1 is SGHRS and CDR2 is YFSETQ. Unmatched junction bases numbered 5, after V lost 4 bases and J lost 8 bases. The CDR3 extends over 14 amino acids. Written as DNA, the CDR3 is TGCGCCAGCAGCCCGGCGGGACAGGGGGAAAAACTGTTTTTT. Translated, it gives CASSPAGQGEKLFF.

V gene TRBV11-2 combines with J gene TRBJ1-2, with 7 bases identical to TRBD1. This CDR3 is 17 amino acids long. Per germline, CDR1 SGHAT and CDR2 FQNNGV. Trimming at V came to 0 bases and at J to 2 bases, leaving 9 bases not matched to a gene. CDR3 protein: CASSLDLLRGLNYGYTF. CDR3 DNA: TGTGCCAGCAGCTTAGATCTGTTGAGGGGGCTCAACTATGGCTACACCTTC.

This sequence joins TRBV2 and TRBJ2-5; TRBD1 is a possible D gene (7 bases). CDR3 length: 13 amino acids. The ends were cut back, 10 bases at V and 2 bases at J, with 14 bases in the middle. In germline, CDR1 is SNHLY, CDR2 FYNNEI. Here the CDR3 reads CATSTGRQETQYF. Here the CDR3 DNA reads TGTGCCACCTCGACAGGGAGGCAAGAGACCCAGTACTTC.

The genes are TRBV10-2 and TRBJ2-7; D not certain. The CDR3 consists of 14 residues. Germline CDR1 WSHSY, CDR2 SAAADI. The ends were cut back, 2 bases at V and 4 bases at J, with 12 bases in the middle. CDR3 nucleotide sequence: TGCGCCAGCAGTGAGACCTCCAGATTTTACGAGCAGTACGTC. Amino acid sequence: CASSETSRFYEQYV.

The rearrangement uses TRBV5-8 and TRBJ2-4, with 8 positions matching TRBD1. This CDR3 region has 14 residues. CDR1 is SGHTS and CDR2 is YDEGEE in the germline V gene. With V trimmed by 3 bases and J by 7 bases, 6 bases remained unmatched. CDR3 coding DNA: TGTGCCAGCAGCTCGAGACAGGGGCTGAACATTCAGTACTTC. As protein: CASSSRQGLNIQYF.

CDR3 nucleotide sequence: TGTGCCAGCAGCCCGGAGGACAGGGGTACCTATGGCTACACCTTC. As protein: CASSPEDRGTYGYTF. This chain links TRBV5-6 with TRBJ1-2; 9 bases map to TRBD1. Germline V lookup: CDR1 SGHDT, CDR2 YYEEEE. CDR3 length: 15 amino acids. Trimming at V came to 4 bases and at J to 4 bases, leaving 8 bases not matched to a gene. The full variable domain, with the rest looked up from reference TRBV5-6 and TRBJ1-2, is DAGVTQSPTHLIKTRGQQVTLRCSPKSGHDTVSWYQQALGQGPQFIFQYYEEEERQRGNFPDRFSGHQFPNYSSELNVNALLLGDSALYLCASSPEDRGTYGYTFGSGTRLTVV.

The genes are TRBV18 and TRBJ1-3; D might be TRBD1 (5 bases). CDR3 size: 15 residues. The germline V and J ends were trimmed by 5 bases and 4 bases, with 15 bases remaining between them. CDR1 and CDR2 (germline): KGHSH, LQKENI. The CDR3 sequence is CASSALQVLGNTIYF. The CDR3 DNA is TGTGCCAGCTCAGCGTTACAGGTACTCGGAAACACCATATATTTT.

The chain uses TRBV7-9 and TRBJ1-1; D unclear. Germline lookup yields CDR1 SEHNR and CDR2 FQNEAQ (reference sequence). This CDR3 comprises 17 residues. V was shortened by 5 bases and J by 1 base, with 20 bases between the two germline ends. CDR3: CASSPLSSAITNTEAFF. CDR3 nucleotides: TGTGCCAGCAGCCCGTTAAGTAGTGCCATAACGAACACTGAAGCTTTCTTT.

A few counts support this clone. This CDR3 is CASSPGQGSGQPQHF. The CDR3 DNA reads as TGTGCCAGCAGCCCTGGACAGGGTTCGGGACAGCCCCAGCATTTT. The rearrangement uses TRBV9 and TRBJ1-5, with 8 bases aligning to TRBD1. The length of the CDR3 is 15 residues. V dropped 4 bases and J dropped 7; count of bases not matched to a gene: 10. CDR1 SGDLS and CDR2 YYNGEE come from the germline V gene.

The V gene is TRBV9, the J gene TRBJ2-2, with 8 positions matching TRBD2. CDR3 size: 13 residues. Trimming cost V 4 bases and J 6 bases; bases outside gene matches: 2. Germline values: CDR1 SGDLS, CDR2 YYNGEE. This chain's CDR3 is CASSPGGAGELFF. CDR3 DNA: TGTGCCAGCAGCCCCGGGGGGGCCGGGGAGCTGTTTTTT.

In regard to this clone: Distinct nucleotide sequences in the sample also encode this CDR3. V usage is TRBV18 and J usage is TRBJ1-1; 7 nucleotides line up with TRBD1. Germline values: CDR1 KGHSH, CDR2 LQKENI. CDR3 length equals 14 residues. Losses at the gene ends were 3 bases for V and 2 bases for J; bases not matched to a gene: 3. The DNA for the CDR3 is TGTGCCAGCTCACCCCGGACAGGCAACACTGAAGCTTTCTTT. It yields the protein CASSPRTGNTEAFF. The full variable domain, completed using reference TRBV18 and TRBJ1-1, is NAGVMQNPRHLVRRRGQEARLRCSPMKGHSHVYWYRQLPEEGLKFMVYLQKENIIDESGMPKERFSAEFPKEGPSILRIQQVVRGDSAAYFCASSPRTGNTEAFFGQGTRLTVV.